These 19 T cell receptor beta chains were sequenced from one sample in a study of shared clonotypes between healthy human individuals. The protocol was immunoSEQ multiplex PCR, while the TCRdb copy is restricted to in-frame clones and leaves out a portion. Of about 2 million clones in the sample, 85% to 95% were seen once. Sequencing used naive CD4+ T cells sorted from blood. The subset denotes: CD45RA+ positively selected. The receptors originated from a young man in good health.

V and J are TRBV4-1 and TRBJ1-4; TRBD1 might be the D (6 bases). The CDR3 sequence is 16 residues long. Germline V gene sequence: CDR1 MGHRA, CDR2 YSYEKL. V dropped 0 bases and J dropped 2 bases, with 10 bases sitting between them. The CDR3 sequence is CASSQDYRDTNEKLFF. CDR3 coding DNA: TGCGCCAGCAGCCAAGATTACAGGGATACTAATGAAAAACTGTTTTTT.

The chain is built from TRBV6-1 and TRBJ2-7, with 7 bases aligning to TRBD1. The trim removed 0 bases at V and 4 bases at J, leaving 6 bases unmatched. Germline lookup yields CDR1 MNHNS and CDR2 SASEGT. The CDR3 totals 15 residues. In DNA form, the CDR3 reads TGTGCCAGCAGTGAAGCGACAGGGCTCGGATACGAGCAGTACTTC. It specifies CASSEATGLGYEQYF.

The chain employs TRBV7-2 and TRBJ2-4; D remains unclear. Trimming shortened V by 1 base and J by 3 bases, and 10 bases separated the two germline ends. This CDR3 comprises 15 residues. Looked up from germline, CDR1 is SGHTA and CDR2 is FQGNSA. The DNA of the CDR3 is TGTGCCAGCAGCTTAGACATGAGTGGCAAAAACATTCAGTACTTC. Translating it yields CASSLDMSGKNIQYF.

To note about this clone: Other nucleotide sequences from this sample produce the same CDR3. This chain links TRBV5-1 with TRBJ2-1, with D tentatively TRBD1 (6 bases). V lost 2 bases, J lost 4 bases, and 10 bases lay in between. Per germline, CDR1 SGHRS and CDR2 YFSETQ. This CDR3 comprises 14 residues. The DNA of the CDR3 is TGCGCCAGCAGCTTCCCGGACAGTTACAATGAGCAGTTCTTC. Translation: CASSFPDSYNEQFF. Complete variable domain (other parts from reference TRBV5-1 and TRBJ2-1): KAGVTQTPRYLIKTRGQQVTLSCSPISGHRSVSWYQQTPGQGLQFLFEYFSETQRNKGNFPGRFSGRQFSNSRSEMNVSTLELGDSALYLCASSFPDSYNEQFFGPGTRLTVL.

V gene TRBV5-1 combines with J gene TRBJ1-1; unclear D gene. Germline V gives CDR1 SGHRS, CDR2 YFSETQ. The CDR3 has 13 amino acids. V was clipped by 0 bases and J by 3 bases, with 6 bases between them. The CDR3 loop is CASSLASYTEAFF. CDR3 in DNA: TGCGCCAGCAGCTTGGCCAGCTACACTGAAGCTTTCTTT.

In DNA, the CDR3 is TGTGCCAGCAGCTTGGTGCCGTTAGCCTACGAGCAGTACTTC. Translated, it gives CASSLVPLAYEQYF. The rearrangement joins TRBV7-9 to TRBJ2-7; unclear D gene. Trimming took off 3 bases at V and 2 bases at J, with 11 bases between the two ends. This CDR3 is 14 amino acids long. CDR1 and CDR2 from the germline V gene are SEHNR and FQNEAQ (reference sequence).

V is TRBV6-5 and J is TRBJ2-1; perhaps D is TRBD1 or TRBD2 (5 bases each). The germline CDR1 and CDR2 sequences are MNHEY and SVGAGI. With 3 bases removed from V and 10 bases from J, the gap between germline ends came to 19 bases. The CDR3 has 15 amino acids. The CDR3 reads CASSYSQGVGPEQFF. CDR3 sequence (DNA): TGTGCCAGCAGTTATTCCCAGGGAGTGGGGCCCGAGCAGTTCTTC.

CDR3 loop: CASSRAGTHNTEAFF. In nucleotides, the CDR3 is TGTGCCAGCAGCCGGGCGGGGACACATAACACTGAAGCTTTCTTT. V and J are TRBV27 and TRBJ1-1, with D possibly being TRBD1 (6 bases). The V gene's germline CDR1 is MNHEY and CDR2 SMNVEV (reference sequence). Trimming cost V 6 bases and J 2 bases, with 16 bases left between them. This CDR3 is 15 amino acids long.

The V and J genes are TRBV18 and TRBJ1-3, with D possibly TRBD1 on 6 matching bases. The ends were cut back, 3 bases at V and 4 bases at J, with 22 bases in the middle. Germline CDR1 KGHSH, CDR2 LQKENI. CDR3 length equals 18 residues. CDR3 sequence reads: CASSPQPAAGAAGNTIYF. DNA for the CDR3: TGTGCCAGCTCACCCCAACCAGCGGCAGGGGCAGCAGGAAACACCATATATTTT. Full variable domain (remainder filled in from reference TRBV18 and TRBJ1-3): NAGVMQNPRHLVRRRGQEARLRCSPMKGHSHVYWYRQLPEEGLKFMVYLQKENIIDESGMPKERFSAEFPKEGPSILRIQQVVRGDSAAYFCASSPQPAAGAAGNTIYFGEGSWLTVV.

The CDR3 coding sequence is TGCGCCAGCAGCCTTGGACCGGGCTCCTATAATTCACCCCTCCACTTT. Its protein is CASSLGPGSYNSPLHF. The V gene is TRBV5-1, the J gene TRBJ1-6; the D is unclear. The CDR3 loop spans 16 amino acids. The germline V and J ends were trimmed by 4 bases and 0 bases, with 11 bases remaining between them. Germline V gene data show CDR1 as SGHRS and CDR2 as YFSETQ. The full variable domain, completed using reference TRBV5-1 and TRBJ1-6, is KAGVTQTPRYLIKTRGQQVTLSCSPISGHRSVSWYQQTPGQGLQFLFEYFSETQRNKGNFPGRFSGRQFSNSRSEMNVSTLELGDSALYLCASSLGPGSYNSPLHFGNGTRLTVT.

On this clone itself: The sample carries other DNA sequences with the same CDR3. The rearrangement uses TRBV25-1 and TRBJ1-2, with unresolved D. Germline V lookup: CDR1 MGHDK, CDR2 SYGVNS. Trimming cost V 4 bases and J 4 bases, with 7 bases left between them. CDR3 length: 12 residues. The CDR3 nucleotides read TGTGCCAGCAGTGGGGGAAGCTATGGCTACACCTTC. This gives the protein CASSGGSYGYTF.

The rearrangement joins TRBV30 to TRBJ2-4; D possibly corresponds to TRBD1 (5 bases). V was pared by 0 bases and J by 8 bases, with 11 bases between. The germline CDR1 and CDR2 sequences are GTSNPN and SVGIG (reference sequence). The CDR3 is made up of 13 amino acids. The CDR3 loop reads CAWSVLLGDIQYF. In DNA, the CDR3 is TGTGCCTGGAGTGTACTGTTAGGGGACATTCAGTACTTC.

A word on this clone: This sample also contains other DNA sequences that code for the same CDR3. This rearrangement joins TRBV5-1 to TRBJ1-2, with a weak D call TRBD1 (5 bases). V was pared by 0 bases and J by 6 bases, with 15 bases between. Germline V gene lookup returns CDR1 SGHRS and CDR2 YFSETQ. The CDR3 has 15 residues. CDR3 region: CASSLEAGKGDGYTF. In DNA, the CDR3 is TGCGCCAGCAGCTTGGAAGCAGGGAAGGGAGATGGCTACACCTTC. The full variable domain, rest sourced from reference TRBV5-1 and TRBJ1-2, is KAGVTQTPRYLIKTRGQQVTLSCSPISGHRSVSWYQQTPGQGLQFLFEYFSETQRNKGNFPGRFSGRQFSNSRSEMNVSTLELGDSALYLCASSLEAGKGDGYTFGSGTRLTVV.

This clone came up a few times. Additional DNA sequences in this sample encode the identical CDR3. The V call is TRBV28, the J call TRBJ1-1; D gene uncertain. The length of the CDR3 is 11 residues. Per germline, CDR1 MDHEN and CDR2 SYDVKM. V lost 5 bases to trimming and J lost 1 base, with 2 bases between them. CDR3 nucleotide sequence: TGTGCCAGCAGTGGGAACACTGAAGCTTTCTTT. Encoded protein: CASSGNTEAFF.

The J gene is TRBJ2-7, the V gene TRBV30; 9 bases map to TRBD1. CDR1 is GTSNPN and CDR2 is SVGIG in the germline V gene (reference sequence). The length of the CDR3 is 13 residues. Trimming cost V 4 bases and J 4 bases; bases outside gene matches: 5. The CDR3: CAWTRQGGYEQYF. The CDR3 DNA sequence: TGTGCCTGGACGCGACAGGGGGGATACGAGCAGTACTTC.

Comments on this clone: An end of the junction differs from the germline gene, which may be a read error. The J gene is TRBJ2-3, the V gene TRBV5-6; the D is unclear. Germline assignment: CDR1 SGHDT and CDR2 YYEEEE. The CDR3 loop spans 11 amino acids. CDR3 sequence reads: CAGSLTYTQYF. The CDR3 DNA follows: TGTGCCGGCAGCTTAACATATACGCAGTATTTT.

J is TRBJ1-3 and V is TRBV5-6; D is ambiguous. The V end lost 1 base, the J end lost 4 bases, and 18 bases lay between the germline ends. CDR1 is SGHDT and CDR2 is YYEEEE in the germline V gene. The CDR3 runs 17 residues. CDR3 loop: CASSLWRQQEEGNTIYF. The CDR3 DNA is TGTGCCAGCAGCTTGTGGCGCCAGCAGGAAGAAGGAAACACCATATATTTT.

This sequence joins TRBV7-2 and TRBJ2-1; 7 bases align to TRBD1. Germline V gives CDR1 SGHTA, CDR2 FQGNSA. Trimming cost V 3 bases and J 3 bases; bases outside gene matches: 5. The CDR3 is 15 residues long. The CDR3, as DNA: TGTGCCAGCAGCTTTAGGACAGGACTCTACAATGAGCAGTTCTTC. Translation gives CASSFRTGLYNEQFF.

The chain links TRBV16 to TRBJ2-7, with TRBD2 matching 7 bases. In germline, CDR1 is KGHSY, CDR2 FQNENV. The CDR3 contains 17 residues. The V segment lost 4 bases and the J segment 1 base; nucleotides outside the gene matches: 13. The CDR3 reads CASSLNRGAGTSYEQYF. The CDR3 DNA reads TGTGCCAGCAGCCTAAATCGGGGAGCGGGAACTTCCTACGAGCAGTACTTC. The full variable domain, with the rest looked up from reference TRBV16 and TRBJ2-7, is GEEVAQTPKHLVRGEGQKAKLYCAPIKGHSYVFWYQQVLKNEFKFLISFQNENVFDETGMPKERFSAKCLPNSPCSLEIQATKLEDSAVYFCASSLNRGAGTSYEQYFGPGTRLTVT.